The present entry profiles one T cell receptor (beta chain) with its context. Its specificity is not known. This record comes from a study of T cell responses to AZD1222 COVID-19 vaccine. The CDR3 runs 12 residues. Deletions cut 3 bases from V and 18 bases from J, with 15 bases between. CDR1 MDHEN and CDR2 SYDVKM come from the germline V gene. General study results and limits: The donors showed a predominance of white British ancestry and of females, with possible underestimation of clonal diversity. The number of AZD1222 recipients seropositive at baseline was only 5 to 7.

Produced via immunoSEQ multiplex PCR; TCRdb's table is partial and in-frame only. The sample includes about 88,000 clones, roughly nine tenths seen only once; the top ten take approximately 5.5%. The chain recombines TRBV28 with TRBJ1-6; D call uncertain. Sample: peripheral blood, taken on day 0 of AZD1222 vaccination. The sequence was obtained from an adult in good health. CDR3 protein: CASSLLAFSPHF. CDR3 nucleotide sequence: TGTGCCAGCAGTTTGTTAGCATTTTCCCCCCACTTT.